The TCR beta chain under discussion was sequenced for a study of cytomegalovirus exposure and HLA in healthy donors. It was with 60 Vbeta and 13 Jbeta primers that the PCR ran. This table comes from immunoSEQ multiplex PCR, and its TCRdb copy is limited to in-frame clones, with some not included. The top ten hold 5.5% to 7% of the sample, which has about 47,000 clones, around 68% seen once. This clone was seen a handful of times. This TCR came from a man between 25 and 39 years old in good health and CMV-seronegative. The sequenced sample consisted of PBMCs.

CDR3 loop: CASSLLTGLAPRNDEQFF. In DNA form, the CDR3 reads TGTGCCAGCAGCTTATTGACGGGACTAGCGCCCAGAAATGATGAGCAGTTCTTC. The chain recombines TRBV7-8 with TRBJ2-1; 10 bases are a match to TRBD2. V was clipped by 2 bases and J by 8 bases; unmatched bases: 15. Germline V CDR1 and CDR2: SGHVS, FQNEAQ. This CDR3 has 18 amino acids.